This record covers a single T cell receptor beta chain. Its antigen remains unidentified. With 60 Vbeta and 13 Jbeta primers, the PCR was carried out. TCRdb keeps only in-frame clones here, not all; method: immunoSEQ multiplex PCR. Of about 170,000 clones listed, around 78% are singletons. This entry comes from a study of cytomegalovirus exposure and HLA in healthy donors. Study-wide points: Sequence variants that were highly shared formed a cluster that was likely a sequencing artifact. A later analysis reportedly found that, within productive TCRs, an Asian-associated ancestry cluster had fewer N-insertions than the mean observed across the roughly 700 donors.

The sequence came from a woman in her fifties or sixties in good health and CMV-seropositive. The specimen was PBMCs.

The chain's CDR3 is CASSPGLAGDEQYF. The CDR3 DNA reads as TGTGCCAGCAGTCCGGGACTAGCGGGAGACGAGCAGTACTTC. The J gene is TRBJ2-7, the V gene TRBV6-6; 14 bases are a match to TRBD2. Germline V gene data show CDR1 as MNHNY and CDR2 as SVGAGI (reference sequence). V gave up 5 bases and J gave up 5 bases; unmatched junction bases: 2. The length of the CDR3 is 14 residues.